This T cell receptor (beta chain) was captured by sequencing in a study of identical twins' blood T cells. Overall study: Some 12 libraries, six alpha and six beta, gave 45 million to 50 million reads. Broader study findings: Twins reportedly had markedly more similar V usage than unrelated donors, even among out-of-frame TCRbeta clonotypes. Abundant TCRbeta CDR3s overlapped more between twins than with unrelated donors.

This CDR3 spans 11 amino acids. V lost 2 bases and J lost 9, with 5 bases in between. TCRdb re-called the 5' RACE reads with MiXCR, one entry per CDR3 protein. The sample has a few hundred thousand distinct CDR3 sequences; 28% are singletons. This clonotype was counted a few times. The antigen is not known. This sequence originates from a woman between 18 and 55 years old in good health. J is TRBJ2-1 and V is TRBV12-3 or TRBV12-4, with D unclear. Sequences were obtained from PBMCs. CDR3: CASSLTPEQFF. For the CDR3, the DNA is TGTGCCAGCAGTTTAACCCCTGAGCAGTTCTTC.